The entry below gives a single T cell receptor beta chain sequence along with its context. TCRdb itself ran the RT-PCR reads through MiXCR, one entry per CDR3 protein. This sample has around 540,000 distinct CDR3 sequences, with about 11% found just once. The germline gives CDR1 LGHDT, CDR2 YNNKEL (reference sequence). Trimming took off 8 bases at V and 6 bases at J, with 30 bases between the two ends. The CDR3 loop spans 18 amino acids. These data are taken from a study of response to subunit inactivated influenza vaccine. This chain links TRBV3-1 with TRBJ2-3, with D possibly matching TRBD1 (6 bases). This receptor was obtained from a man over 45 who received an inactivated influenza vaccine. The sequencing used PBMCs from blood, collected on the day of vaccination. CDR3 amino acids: CASCPHTSLSSRGDTQYF. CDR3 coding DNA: TGTGCCAGCTGCCCACACACTTCCCTCTCATCGAGGGGGGATACGCAGTATTTT.